Each of the 17 T cell receptor beta chains below was sequenced from the same sample in a study of blood T cell repertoires in COVID-19. Here immunoSEQ multiplex PCR was the method, and the copy in TCRdb shows in-frame clones only, minus some. The sample consists of roughly 410,000 clones, around 87% of them appearing once. Sequences were obtained from peripheral blood. The receptors here all came from a woman aged 60-75 years with COVID-19, enrolled during active disease.

The rearrangement uses TRBV24-1 and TRBJ2-1; 10 nucleotides line up with TRBD2. The germline gives CDR1 KGHDR, CDR2 SFDVKD. Unmatched junction bases numbered 8, after V lost 3 bases and J lost 7 bases. This CDR3 spans 16 amino acids. The CDR3 protein is CATSDRSGGVVNEQFF. The CDR3 DNA sequence: TGTGCCACCAGTGATAGGAGCGGGGGGGTAGTAAATGAGCAGTTCTTC.

This chain connects TRBV11-2 to TRBJ2-5; D may be TRBD1 (6 bases). Germline V gene sequence: CDR1 SGHAT, CDR2 FQNNGV. The CDR3 sequence is 15 residues long. V dropped 4 bases and J dropped 6 bases, with 18 bases sitting between them. The CDR3 DNA reads as TGTGCCAGCAGCTCTCTCCTGGGGGCCTTTCAGACCCAGTACTTC. Protein product: CASSSLLGAFQTQYF.

This clone showed up just a few times. Distinct nucleotide sequences in the sample also encode this CDR3. The V and J genes are TRBV18 and TRBJ1-4; D gene ambiguous. Germline V gene data show CDR1 as KGHSH and CDR2 as LQKENI. The CDR3 totals 13 residues. Trimming took off 2 bases at V and 8 bases at J, with 9 bases between the two ends. In nucleotides, the CDR3 is TGTGCCAGCTCACCAGGGAGGAACGAAAAACTGTTTTTT. Translation gives CASSPGRNEKLFF.

V is TRBV4-2 and J is TRBJ2-1; TRBD2 aligns across 7 bases. This CDR3 has 14 residues. Germline trimming cut 0 bases from V and 5 bases from J; bases unmatched to any gene: 1. Germline CDR1 and CDR2: LGHNA and YNFKEQ. In DNA form, the CDR3 reads TGTGCCAGCAGCCAAGACGGGGGGAACAATGAGCAGTTCTTC. Translating it yields CASSQDGGNNEQFF.

In this sample, this clone turned up once. V gene TRBV19 combines with J gene TRBJ1-1; D perhaps matches TRBD1 (5 bases). The germline V and J ends were trimmed by 3 bases and 5 bases, with 10 bases remaining between them. Germline CDR1 is LNHDA and CDR2 is SQIVND (reference sequence). The CDR3 loop spans 13 amino acids. The CDR3 DNA follows: TGTGCCAGTAGTATTAACAAGGGGACTGAAGCTTTCTTT. It translates to CASSINKGTEAFF.

The rearrangement uses TRBV7-8 and TRBJ1-6; 8 bases are a match to TRBD1. After removal of 0 bases from V and 6 bases from J, the junction contained 4 bases not matched to a gene. Looked up from germline, CDR1 is SGHVS and CDR2 is FQNEAQ. This CDR3 contains 16 residues. CDR3 residues: CASSLAGTGVNSPLHF. The CDR3 nucleotides read TGTGCCAGCAGCTTAGCGGGGACAGGAGTTAATTCACCCCTCCACTTT.

This clone was recorded once. The DNA for the CDR3 is TGTGCCAGCAGCTTGGGACAGGGCAGAGGCACCGGGGAGCTGTTTTTT. The encoded protein is CASSLGQGRGTGELFF. The chain uses TRBV7-6 and TRBJ2-2; 9 bases are shared with TRBD1. V was clipped by 3 bases and J by 4 bases; unmatched bases: 6. Per germline, CDR1 SGHVS and CDR2 FNYEAQ. The CDR3 spans 16 residues. The full variable domain, rest sourced from reference TRBV7-6 and TRBJ2-2, is GAGVSQSPRYKVTKRGQDVALRCDPISGHVSLYWYRQALGQGPEFLTYFNYEAQQDKSGLPNDRFSAERPEGSISTLTIQRTEQRDSAMYRCASSLGQGRGTGELFFGEGSRLTVL.

The chain couples TRBV5-1 to TRBJ2-2, with D possibly TRBD2 on 5 matching bases. Trimming removed 4 bases from V and 7 bases from J, with 20 bases in between. Germline CDR1 reads SGHRS; CDR2 reads YFSETQ. CDR3 size: 16 residues. CDR3 nucleotides: TGCGCCAGCAGCCCGGGGATCACCCGAGGCAGCGGGGAGCTGTTTTTT. It codes for CASSPGITRGSGELFF.

This clone was observed a single time. The CDR3 sequence: CASSGGQGLEGNTEAFF. As DNA, the CDR3 is TGTGCCAGCAGCGGAGGACAGGGCTTGGAGGGGAACACTGAAGCTTTCTTT. This chain links TRBV11-2 with TRBJ1-1; TRBD1 matches at 8 bases. V lost 5 bases to trimming and J lost 1 base; unmatched junction nucleotides: 12. Germline CDR1 reads SGHAT; CDR2 reads FQNNGV. The CDR3 length is 17 residues.

This chain connects TRBV28 to TRBJ2-1; TRBD2 matches 7 bases. Germline-derived CDR1 and CDR2 are MDHEN and SYDVKM. V dropped 7 bases and J dropped 5; count of bases not matched to a gene: 11. This CDR3 comprises 15 residues. This chain's CDR3 is CASTLTSGTNNEQFF. The CDR3 DNA follows: TGTGCCAGCACCCTAACCAGCGGGACCAACAATGAGCAGTTCTTC.

The V gene is TRBV5-4, the J gene TRBJ2-1, with 8 bases fitting TRBD1. The CDR3 sequence is 17 residues long. The germline CDR1 and CDR2 sequences are SGHNT and YYREEE (reference sequence). V was clipped by 3 bases and J by 4 bases; unmatched bases: 12. As DNA, the CDR3 is TGTGCCAGCAGCTCTGGATTAAACAGGGGGTGGTACAATGAGCAGTTCTTC. Protein: CASSSGLNRGWYNEQFF.

The J gene is TRBJ2-2, the V gene TRBV2; possible D gene TRBD1, 5 bases. Looked up from germline, CDR1 is SNHLY and CDR2 is FYNNEI. Trimming shortened V by 6 bases and J by 1 base, and 9 bases separated the two germline ends. This CDR3 is built from 14 residues. This CDR3 is CASRAGQNTGELFF. CDR3 coding DNA: TGTGCCAGCAGGGCTGGACAGAACACCGGGGAGCTGTTTTTT.

The chain joins TRBV9 to TRBJ1-2; 8 bases are shared with TRBD1. Germline loops: CDR1 SGDLS, CDR2 YYNGEE. This CDR3 is built from 15 residues. The junction had 5 bases not matched to a gene; V was cut back by 1 base and J by 3 bases. The CDR3 DNA is TGTGCCAGCAGCGTAAGTTCGACAGGGGACTATGGCTACACCTTC. It translates to CASSVSSTGDYGYTF.

The V gene is TRBV15, the J gene TRBJ2-1, with TRBD2 matching over 9 bases. Losses at the gene ends were 1 base for V and 6 bases for J; bases not matched to a gene: 4. Germline-derived CDR1 and CDR2 are LNHNV and YYDKDF (reference sequence). The length of the CDR3 is 15 residues. This chain's CDR3 is CATSRGGTSINEQFF. The CDR3 DNA reads TGTGCCACCAGCAGAGGGGGGACTAGCATCAATGAGCAGTTCTTC.

The chain couples TRBV19 to TRBJ1-2, with no clear D. Germline V gene data show CDR1 as LNHDA and CDR2 as SQIVND (reference sequence). This CDR3 has 14 amino acids. Trimming pared 0 bases from V and 4 bases from J, leaving 9 bases between. CDR3 protein: CASSIDRRFYGYTF. CDR3 bases: TGTGCCAGTAGTATAGATCGCAGATTCTATGGCTACACCTTC.

This chain joins TRBV11-2 and TRBJ1-3; TRBD1 might be the D (5 bases). CDR1 SGHAT and CDR2 FQNNGV come from the germline V gene. The CDR3 sequence is 13 residues long. Trimming took off 2 bases at V and 7 bases at J, with 9 bases between the two ends. CDR3 coding DNA: TGTGCCAGCAGCTTACAGACAGTGAACACCATATATTTT. Translated, it gives CASSLQTVNTIYF.

The gene calls are TRBV7-9 and TRBJ1-4, with D hard to call. Germline V gene data show CDR1 as SEHNR and CDR2 as FQNEAQ (reference sequence). Trimming took 1 base from V and 7 from J, leaving 4 bases between them. CDR3 length: 12 amino acids. The DNA of the CDR3 is TGTGCCAGCAGCTTAGTTCGTGAAAAACTGTTTTTT. Protein product: CASSLVREKLFF.